The 14 T cell receptor beta chains below were found in one sample sequenced in a study of blood T cell repertoires in COVID-19. The data were produced by immunoSEQ multiplex PCR, yet TCRdb's version contains in-frame clones alone and is incomplete. Of 250,000 to 300,000 clones listed, about 86% are singletons. Input material: PBMCs or T cells enriched from blood (not recorded which). These receptors were taken from a man aged 25 to 45 with acute COVID-19.

This chain links TRBV6-5 with TRBJ1-4; 8 positions agree with TRBD1. Germline CDR1 reads MNHEY; CDR2 reads SVGAGI. This CDR3 has 14 amino acids. V was clipped by 3 bases and J by 8 bases; unmatched bases: 5. The CDR3 region is CASSYDRGGEKLFF. The CDR3 nucleotides read TGTGCCAGCAGTTATGACAGGGGAGGAGAAAAACTGTTTTTT.

The chain links TRBV7-2 to TRBJ1-1; tentatively, D is TRBD1 (6 bases). The CDR3 spans 13 residues. Germline values: CDR1 SGHTA, CDR2 FQGNSA. The germline V and J ends were trimmed by 5 bases and 3 bases, with 10 bases remaining between them. This CDR3 reads CASSQQGYTEAFF. The CDR3 region has the DNA TGTGCCAGCAGCCAGCAGGGGTACACTGAAGCTTTCTTT.

V usage is TRBV11-2 and J usage is TRBJ1-1, with D unresolved. The V gene lost 2 bases and the J gene lost 5 bases, with 6 bases spanning the gap. The CDR3 consists of 12 residues. Germline-derived CDR1 and CDR2 are SGHAT and FQNNGV. The CDR3 region has the DNA TGTGCCAGCAGCTTACAGGCAACTGAAGCTTTCTTT. Protein product: CASSLQATEAFF.

This clone was seen only once. V is TRBV30 and J is TRBJ1-4, with no clear D. Trimming removed 2 bases from V and 8 bases from J, with 9 bases in between. This CDR3 has 12 amino acids. Germline V CDR1 and CDR2: GTSNPN, SVGIG (reference sequence). Written as DNA, the CDR3 is TGTGCCTGGAGTCTGGGAGGCGAAAAACTGTTTTTT. Amino acid sequence: CAWSLGGEKLFF.

V and J are TRBV28 and TRBJ2-7, with a possible D match to TRBD2 (6 bases). This CDR3 is built from 13 residues. Trimming cost V 6 bases and J 3 bases, with 12 bases left between them. Germline V gene lookup returns CDR1 MDHEN and CDR2 SYDVKM. In DNA form, the CDR3 reads TGTGCCAGCAGCAACCTCGGGAGCTACGAGCAGTACGTC. It codes for CASSNLGSYEQYV.

The V gene is TRBV6-1, the J gene TRBJ1-2; 7 bases are shared with TRBD1. The J segment lost 4 bases and the V segment lost 3 bases, leaving 2 bases of the junction unmatched. Germline CDR1 MNHNS, CDR2 SASEGT. The CDR3 is 13 amino acids. Here the CDR3 reads CASSETGLYGYTF. The CDR3 region has the DNA TGTGCCAGCAGTGAGACAGGGCTCTATGGCTACACCTTC.

J is TRBJ1-1 and V is TRBV5-4; possibly TRBD1 for D (6 bases). Trimming shortened V by 3 bases and J by 4 bases, and 16 bases separated the two germline ends. Germline values: CDR1 SGHNT, CDR2 YYREEE (reference sequence). The CDR3 consists of 15 residues. The CDR3 protein is CASSSETGRVTEAFF. The CDR3 bases are TGTGCCAGCAGCTCCGAAACAGGGAGAGTCACTGAAGCTTTCTTT.

The chain recombines TRBV7-9 with TRBJ2-3, with 11 bases fitting TRBD2. V was clipped by 3 bases and J by 0 bases; unmatched bases: 8. This CDR3 has 18 amino acids. CDR1 and CDR2 (germline): SEHNR, FQNEAQ (reference sequence). CDR3 nucleotide sequence: TGTGCCAGCAGCTTTCCAGGACTAGCGGGTCGGAGCACAGATACGCAGTATTTT. Translation: CASSFPGLAGRSTDTQYF.

This chain connects TRBV5-1 to TRBJ2-1, with 8 bases matching TRBD1. Trimming at V came to 2 bases and at J to 7 bases, leaving 14 bases not matched to a gene. CDR1 and CDR2 from the germline V gene are SGHRS and YFSETQ. The CDR3 runs to 17 residues. This CDR3 reads CASSFLGTGTVRNEQFF. CDR3 nucleotide sequence: TGCGCCAGCAGCTTCCTCGGGACAGGTACGGTCAGGAATGAGCAGTTCTTC.

This chain links TRBV6-5 with TRBJ1-6; D unresolved. The CDR3 has 14 amino acids. The germline gives CDR1 MNHEY, CDR2 SVGAGI. With 2 bases removed from V and 7 bases from J, the gap between germline ends came to 9 bases. CDR3 amino acids: CASSYRFRNSPLHF. The CDR3 coding sequence is TGTGCCAGCAGTTACAGGTTCAGGAATTCACCCCTCCACTTT.

This chain connects TRBV7-2 to TRBJ2-4, with a weak D call TRBD2 (6 bases). Germline CDR1 is SGHTA and CDR2 is FQGNSA. Trimming stripped 3 bases from V and 1 base from J, with 13 bases between. The CDR3 has 16 residues. As DNA, the CDR3 is TGTGCCAGCAGCTTCTCTGGGGGGTCGGCCAAAAACATTCAGTACTTC. Its protein product is CASSFSGGSAKNIQYF.

The chain couples TRBV12-3 or TRBV12-4 to TRBJ2-7; TRBD1 might be the D (6 bases). The CDR3 has 13 amino acids. Trimming took 5 bases from V and 6 from J, leaving 14 bases between them. The CDR3 region is CASSKDRLGEQYV. In nucleotides, the CDR3 is TGTGCCAGCAGTAAGGACAGACTCGGCGAGCAGTACGTC.

The rearrangement uses TRBV11-3 and TRBJ1-1; no reliable D call. There are 14 residues in the CDR3. V gave up 4 bases and J gave up 3 bases, with 12 bases separating them. Per the germline V gene, CDR1 is SGHNT and CDR2 is YENEEA. This CDR3 reads CASSSGWEDTEAFF. The CDR3 DNA is TGTGCCAGCAGCTCTGGGTGGGAGGACACTGAAGCTTTCTTT.

The J gene is TRBJ1-5, the V gene TRBV6-6; TRBD1 aligns across 8 bases. This CDR3 contains 16 residues. CDR1 and CDR2 (germline): MNHNY, SVGAGI (reference sequence). With V trimmed by 5 bases and J by 1 base, 7 bases remained unmatched. CDR3 DNA: TGTGCCAGCAGTCCCGGGACAGGCGGCAGCAATCAGCCCCAGCATTTT. Translated: CASSPGTGGSNQPQHF.